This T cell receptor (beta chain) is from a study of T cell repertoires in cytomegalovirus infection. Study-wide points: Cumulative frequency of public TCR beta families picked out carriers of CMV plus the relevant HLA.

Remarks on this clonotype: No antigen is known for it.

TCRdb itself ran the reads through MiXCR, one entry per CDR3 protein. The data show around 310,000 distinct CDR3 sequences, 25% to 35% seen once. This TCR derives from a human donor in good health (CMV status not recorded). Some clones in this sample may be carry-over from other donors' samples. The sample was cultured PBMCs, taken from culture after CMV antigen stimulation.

As DNA, the CDR3 is TGTGCCAGCAGCCGGAAGTTCGAAGGCAATGAGCAGTTCTTC. Translated: CASSRKFEGNEQFF. The rearrangement joins TRBV4-2 to TRBJ2-1, with no clear D. The length of the CDR3 is 14 residues. Germline V CDR1 and CDR2: LGHNA, YNFKEQ. The V gene lost 4 bases and the J gene lost 6 bases, with 13 bases spanning the gap.